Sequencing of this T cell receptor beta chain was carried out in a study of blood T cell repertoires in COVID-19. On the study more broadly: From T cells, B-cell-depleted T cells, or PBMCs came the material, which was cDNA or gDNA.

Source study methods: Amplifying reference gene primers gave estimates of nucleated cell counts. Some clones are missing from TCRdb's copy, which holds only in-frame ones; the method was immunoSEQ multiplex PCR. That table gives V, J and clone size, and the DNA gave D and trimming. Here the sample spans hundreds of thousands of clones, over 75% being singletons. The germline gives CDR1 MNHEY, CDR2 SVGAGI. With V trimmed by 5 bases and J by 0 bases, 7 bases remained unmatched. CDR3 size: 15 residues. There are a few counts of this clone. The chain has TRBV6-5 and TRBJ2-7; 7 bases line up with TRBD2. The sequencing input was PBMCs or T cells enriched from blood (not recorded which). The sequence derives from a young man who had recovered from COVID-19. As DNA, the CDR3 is TGTGCCAGCAGTAAGCCTAGCGGTTCCTCCTACGAGCAGTACTTC. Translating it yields CASSKPSGSSYEQYF.